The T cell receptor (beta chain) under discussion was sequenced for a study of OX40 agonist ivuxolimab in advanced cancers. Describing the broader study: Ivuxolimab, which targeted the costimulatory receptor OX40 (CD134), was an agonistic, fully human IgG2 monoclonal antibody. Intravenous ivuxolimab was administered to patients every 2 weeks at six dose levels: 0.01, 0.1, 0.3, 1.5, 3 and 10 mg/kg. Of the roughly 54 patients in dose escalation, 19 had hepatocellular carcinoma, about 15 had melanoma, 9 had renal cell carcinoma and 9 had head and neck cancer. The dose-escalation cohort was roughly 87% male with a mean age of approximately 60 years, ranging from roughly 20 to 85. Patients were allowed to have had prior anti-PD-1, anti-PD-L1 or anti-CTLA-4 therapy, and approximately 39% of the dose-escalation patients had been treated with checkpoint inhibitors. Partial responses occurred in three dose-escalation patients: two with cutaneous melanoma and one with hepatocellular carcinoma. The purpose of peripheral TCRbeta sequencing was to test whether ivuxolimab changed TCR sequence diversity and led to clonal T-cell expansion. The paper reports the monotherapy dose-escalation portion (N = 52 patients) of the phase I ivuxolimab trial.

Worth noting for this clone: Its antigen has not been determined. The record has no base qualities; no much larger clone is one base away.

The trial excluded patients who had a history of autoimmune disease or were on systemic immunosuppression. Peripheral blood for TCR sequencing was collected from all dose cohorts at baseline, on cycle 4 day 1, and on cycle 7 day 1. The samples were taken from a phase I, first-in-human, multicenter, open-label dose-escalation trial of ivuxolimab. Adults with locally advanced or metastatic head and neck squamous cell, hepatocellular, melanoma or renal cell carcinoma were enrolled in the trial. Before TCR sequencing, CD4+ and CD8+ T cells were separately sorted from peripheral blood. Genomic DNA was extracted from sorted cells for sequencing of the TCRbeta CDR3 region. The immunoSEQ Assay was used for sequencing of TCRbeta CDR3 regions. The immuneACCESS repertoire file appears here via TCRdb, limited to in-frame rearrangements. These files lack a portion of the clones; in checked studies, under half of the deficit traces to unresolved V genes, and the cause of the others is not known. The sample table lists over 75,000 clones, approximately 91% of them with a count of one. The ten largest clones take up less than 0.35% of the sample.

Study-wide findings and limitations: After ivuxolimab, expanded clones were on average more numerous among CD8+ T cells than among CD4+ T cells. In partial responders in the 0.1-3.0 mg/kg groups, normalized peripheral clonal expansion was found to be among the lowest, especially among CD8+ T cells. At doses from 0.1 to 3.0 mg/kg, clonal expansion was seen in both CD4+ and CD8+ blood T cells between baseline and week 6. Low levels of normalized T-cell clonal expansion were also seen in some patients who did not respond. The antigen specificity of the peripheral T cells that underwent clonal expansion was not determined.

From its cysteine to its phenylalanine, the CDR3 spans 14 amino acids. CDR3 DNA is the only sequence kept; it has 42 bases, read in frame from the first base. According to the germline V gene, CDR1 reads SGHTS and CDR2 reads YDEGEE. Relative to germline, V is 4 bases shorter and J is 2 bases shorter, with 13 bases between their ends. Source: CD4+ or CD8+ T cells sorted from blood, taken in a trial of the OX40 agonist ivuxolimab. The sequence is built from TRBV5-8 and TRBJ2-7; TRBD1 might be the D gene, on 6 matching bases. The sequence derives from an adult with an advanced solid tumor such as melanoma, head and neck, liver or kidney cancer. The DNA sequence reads TGTGCCAGCAGCCCACGGACAGAAACCTACGAGCAGTACTTC. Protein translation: CASSPRTETYEQYF.